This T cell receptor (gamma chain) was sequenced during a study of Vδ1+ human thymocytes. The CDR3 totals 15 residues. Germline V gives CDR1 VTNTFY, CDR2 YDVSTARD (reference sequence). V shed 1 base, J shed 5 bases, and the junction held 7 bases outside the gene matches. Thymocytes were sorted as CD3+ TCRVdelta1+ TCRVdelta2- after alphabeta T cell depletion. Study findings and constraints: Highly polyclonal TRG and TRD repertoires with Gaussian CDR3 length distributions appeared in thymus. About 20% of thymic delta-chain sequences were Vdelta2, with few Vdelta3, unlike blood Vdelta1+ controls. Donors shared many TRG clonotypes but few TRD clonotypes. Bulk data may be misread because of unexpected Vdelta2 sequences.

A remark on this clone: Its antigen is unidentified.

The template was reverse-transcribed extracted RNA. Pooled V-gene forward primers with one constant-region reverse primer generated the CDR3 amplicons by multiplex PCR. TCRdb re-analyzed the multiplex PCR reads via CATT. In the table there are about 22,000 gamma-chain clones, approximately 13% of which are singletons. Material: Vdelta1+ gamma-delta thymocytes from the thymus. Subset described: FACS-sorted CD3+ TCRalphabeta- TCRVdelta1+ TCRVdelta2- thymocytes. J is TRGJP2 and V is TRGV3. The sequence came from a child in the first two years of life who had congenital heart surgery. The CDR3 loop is CATWDSRRSDWIKTF. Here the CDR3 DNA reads TGTGCCACCTGGGACAGTCGCCGAAGTGATTGGATCAAGACGTTT.